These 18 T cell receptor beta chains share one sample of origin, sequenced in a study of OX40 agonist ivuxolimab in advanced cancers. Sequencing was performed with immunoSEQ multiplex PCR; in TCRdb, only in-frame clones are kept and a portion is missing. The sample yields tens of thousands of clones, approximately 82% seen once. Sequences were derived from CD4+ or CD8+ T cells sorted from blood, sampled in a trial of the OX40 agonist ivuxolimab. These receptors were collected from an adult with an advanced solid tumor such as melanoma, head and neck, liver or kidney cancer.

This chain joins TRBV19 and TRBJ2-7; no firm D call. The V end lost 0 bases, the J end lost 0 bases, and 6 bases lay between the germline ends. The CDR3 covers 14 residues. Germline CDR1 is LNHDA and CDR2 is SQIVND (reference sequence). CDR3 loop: CASSIDELSYEQYF. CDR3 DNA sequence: TGTGCCAGTAGTATAGATGAGCTCTCCTACGAGCAGTACTTC.

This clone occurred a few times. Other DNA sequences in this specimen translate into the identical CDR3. CDR3 coding DNA: TGTGCCAGCAGCTTGGACAGGGGCCAGGAAAAACTGTTTTTT. This translates into CASSLDRGQEKLFF. The J gene is TRBJ1-4, the V gene TRBV5-4, with 7 positions matching TRBD1. Germline-derived CDR1 and CDR2 are SGHNT and YYREEE (reference sequence). The CDR3 contains 14 residues. The junction had 4 bases not matched to a gene; V was cut back by 0 bases and J by 8 bases.

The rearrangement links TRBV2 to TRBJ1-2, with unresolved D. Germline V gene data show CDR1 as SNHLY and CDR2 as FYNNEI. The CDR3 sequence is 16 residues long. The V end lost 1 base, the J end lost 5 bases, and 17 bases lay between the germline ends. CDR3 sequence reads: CASSEGQAAGIYGYTF. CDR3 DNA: TGTGCCAGCAGTGAAGGGCAGGCCGCCGGGATTTATGGCTACACCTTC.

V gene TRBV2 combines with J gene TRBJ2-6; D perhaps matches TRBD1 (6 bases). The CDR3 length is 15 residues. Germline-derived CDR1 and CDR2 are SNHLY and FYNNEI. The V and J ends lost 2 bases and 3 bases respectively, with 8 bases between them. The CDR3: CASSEQGFGANVLTF. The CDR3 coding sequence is TGTGCCAGCAGTGAACAGGGGTTTGGGGCCAACGTCCTGACTTTC.

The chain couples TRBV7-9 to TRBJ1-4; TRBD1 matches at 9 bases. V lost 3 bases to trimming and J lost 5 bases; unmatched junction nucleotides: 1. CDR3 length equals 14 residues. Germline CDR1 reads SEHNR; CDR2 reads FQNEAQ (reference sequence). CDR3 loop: CASSFGTGNEKLFF. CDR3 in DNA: TGTGCCAGCAGCTTCGGGACAGGGAATGAAAAACTGTTTTTT.

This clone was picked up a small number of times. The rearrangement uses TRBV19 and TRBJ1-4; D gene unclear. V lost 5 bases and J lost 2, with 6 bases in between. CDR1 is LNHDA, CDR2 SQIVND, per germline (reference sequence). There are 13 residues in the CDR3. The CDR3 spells CASSFLTNEKLFF. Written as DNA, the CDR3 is TGTGCCAGTAGTTTTTTGACTAATGAAAAACTGTTTTTT.

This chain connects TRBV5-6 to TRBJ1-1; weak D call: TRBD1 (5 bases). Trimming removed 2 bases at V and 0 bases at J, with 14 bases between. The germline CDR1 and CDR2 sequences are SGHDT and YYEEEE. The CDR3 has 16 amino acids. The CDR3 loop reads CASSLLQVGVNTEAFF. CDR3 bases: TGTGCCAGCAGCTTACTACAGGTCGGGGTGAACACTGAAGCTTTCTTT.

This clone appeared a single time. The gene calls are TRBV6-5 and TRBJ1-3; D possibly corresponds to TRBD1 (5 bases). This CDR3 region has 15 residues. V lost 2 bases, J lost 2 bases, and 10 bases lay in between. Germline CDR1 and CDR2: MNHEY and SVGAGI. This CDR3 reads CASSYKGITGNTIYF. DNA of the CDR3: TGTGCCAGCAGTTACAAGGGGATTACTGGAAACACCATATATTTT.

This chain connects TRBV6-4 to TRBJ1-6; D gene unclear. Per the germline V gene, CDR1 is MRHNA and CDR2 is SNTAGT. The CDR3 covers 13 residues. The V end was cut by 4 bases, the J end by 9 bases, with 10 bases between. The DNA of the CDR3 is TGTGCCAGCAGTGGTGAGAGCGGTTCACCCCTCCACTTT. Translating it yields CASSGESGSPLHF.

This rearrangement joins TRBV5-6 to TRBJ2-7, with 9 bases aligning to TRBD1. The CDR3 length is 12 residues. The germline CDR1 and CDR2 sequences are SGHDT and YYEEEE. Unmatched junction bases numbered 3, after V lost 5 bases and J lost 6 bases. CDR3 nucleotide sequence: TGTGCCAGCAGGCAGGACAGGGGCGAGCAGTACTTC. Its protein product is CASRQDRGEQYF.

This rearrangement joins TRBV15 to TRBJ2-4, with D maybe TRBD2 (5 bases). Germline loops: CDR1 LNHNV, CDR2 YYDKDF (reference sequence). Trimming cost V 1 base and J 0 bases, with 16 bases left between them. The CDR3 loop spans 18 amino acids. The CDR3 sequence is CATSRGVRAGEAKNIQYF. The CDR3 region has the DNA TGTGCCACCAGCAGAGGGGTTCGGGCCGGGGAAGCCAAAAACATTCAGTACTTC.

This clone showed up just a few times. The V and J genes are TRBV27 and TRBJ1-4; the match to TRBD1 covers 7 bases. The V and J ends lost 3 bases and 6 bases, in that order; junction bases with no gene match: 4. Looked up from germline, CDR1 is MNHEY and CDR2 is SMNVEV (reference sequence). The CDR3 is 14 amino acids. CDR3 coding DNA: TGTGCCAGCAGTTTTACAGGGACAGATGAAAAACTGTTTTTT. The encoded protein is CASSFTGTDEKLFF.

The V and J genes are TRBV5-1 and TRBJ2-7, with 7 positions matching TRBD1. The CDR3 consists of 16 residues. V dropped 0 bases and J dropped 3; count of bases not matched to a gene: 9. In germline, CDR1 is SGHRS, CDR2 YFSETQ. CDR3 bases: TGCGCCAGCAGCTTGGGCACCGGGACAGTCAACTACGAGCAGTACTTC. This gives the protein CASSLGTGTVNYEQYF.

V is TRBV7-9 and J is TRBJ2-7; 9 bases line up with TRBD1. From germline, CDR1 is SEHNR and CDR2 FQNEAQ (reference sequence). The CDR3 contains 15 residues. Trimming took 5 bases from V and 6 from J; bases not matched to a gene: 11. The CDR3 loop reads CASSQRGQGLSEQYF. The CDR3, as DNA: TGTGCCAGCAGCCAGAGGGGACAGGGTTTATCCGAGCAGTACTTC. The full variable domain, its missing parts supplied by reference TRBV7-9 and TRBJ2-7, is DTGVSQNPRHKITKRGQNVTFRCDPISEHNRLYWYRQTLGQGPEFLTYFQNEAQLEKSRLLSDRFSAERPKGSFSTLEIQRTEQGDSAMYLCASSQRGQGLSEQYFGPGTRLTVT.

The CDR3 loop reads CASSPPSGGPNTGELFF. The DNA of the CDR3 is TGTGCCAGCTCACCACCTAGCGGGGGGCCGAACACCGGGGAGCTGTTTTTT. This chain links TRBV18 with TRBJ2-2; 10 nucleotides match TRBD2. Trimming removed 0 bases from V and 0 bases from J; junction bases left unmatched: 1. From germline, CDR1 is KGHSH and CDR2 LQKENI. The CDR3 contains 17 residues. Variable domain in full (rest from reference TRBV18 and TRBJ2-2): NAGVMQNPRHLVRRRGQEARLRCSPMKGHSHVYWYRQLPEEGLKFMVYLQKENIIDESGMPKERFSAEFPKEGPSILRIQQVVRGDSAAYFCASSPPSGGPNTGELFFGEGSRLTVL.

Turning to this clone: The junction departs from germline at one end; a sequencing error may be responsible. The CDR3 DNA follows: TGTGCCAGTAGTTCCCCTGCTCATAACCTCTTC. This encodes CASSSPAHNLF. The chain joins TRBV19 to TRBJ2-1; D gene uncertain. CDR1 is LNHDA and CDR2 is SQIVND in the germline V gene (reference sequence). The CDR3 contains 11 residues.

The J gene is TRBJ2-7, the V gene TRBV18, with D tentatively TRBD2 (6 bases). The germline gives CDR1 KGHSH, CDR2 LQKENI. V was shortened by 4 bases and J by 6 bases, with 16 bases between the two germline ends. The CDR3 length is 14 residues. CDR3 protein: CASSQSVQGGEQYF. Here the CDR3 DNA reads TGTGCCAGCTCACAGTCGGTTCAGGGAGGCGAGCAGTACTTC.

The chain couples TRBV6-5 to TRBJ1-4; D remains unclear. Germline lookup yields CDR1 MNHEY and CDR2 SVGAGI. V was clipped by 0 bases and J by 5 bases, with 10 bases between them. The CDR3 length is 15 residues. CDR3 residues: CASSYSFARNEKLFF. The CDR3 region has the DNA TGTGCCAGCAGTTACTCGTTCGCCAGGAATGAAAAACTGTTTTTT.